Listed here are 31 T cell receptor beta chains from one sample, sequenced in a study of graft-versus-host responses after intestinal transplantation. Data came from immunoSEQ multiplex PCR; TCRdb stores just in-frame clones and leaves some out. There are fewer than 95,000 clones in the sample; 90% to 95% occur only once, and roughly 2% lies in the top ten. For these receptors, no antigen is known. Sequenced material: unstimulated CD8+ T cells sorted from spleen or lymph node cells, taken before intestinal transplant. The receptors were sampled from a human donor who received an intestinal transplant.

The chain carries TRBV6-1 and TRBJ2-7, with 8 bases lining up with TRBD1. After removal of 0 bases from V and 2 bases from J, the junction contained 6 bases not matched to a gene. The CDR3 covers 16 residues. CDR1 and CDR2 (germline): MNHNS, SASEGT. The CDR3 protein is CASSEAPDRGAYEQYF. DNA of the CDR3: TGTGCCAGCAGTGAAGCGCCAGACAGGGGCGCCTACGAGCAGTACTTC.

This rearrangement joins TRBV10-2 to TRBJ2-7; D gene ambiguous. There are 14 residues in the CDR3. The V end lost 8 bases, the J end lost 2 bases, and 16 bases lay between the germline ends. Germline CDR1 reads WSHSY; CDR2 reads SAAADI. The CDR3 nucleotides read TGCGCCAGCGCTTCGTACGGTTTAACCTACGAGCAGTACTTC. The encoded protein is CASASYGLTYEQYF.

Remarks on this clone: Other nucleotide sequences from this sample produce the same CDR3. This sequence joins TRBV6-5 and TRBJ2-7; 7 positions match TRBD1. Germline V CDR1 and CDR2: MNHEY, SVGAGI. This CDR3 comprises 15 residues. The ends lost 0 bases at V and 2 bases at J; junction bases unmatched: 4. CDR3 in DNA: TGTGCCAGCAGTTACTCGCGACAGGGCACCTACGAGCAGTACTTC. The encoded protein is CASSYSRQGTYEQYF.

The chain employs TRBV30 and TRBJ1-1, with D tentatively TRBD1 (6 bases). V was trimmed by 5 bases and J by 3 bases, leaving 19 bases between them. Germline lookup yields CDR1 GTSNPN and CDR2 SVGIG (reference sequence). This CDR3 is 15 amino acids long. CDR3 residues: CAWFAWSEGDTEAFF. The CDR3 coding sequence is TGTGCCTGGTTCGCTTGGTCCGAGGGGGACACTGAAGCTTTCTTT.

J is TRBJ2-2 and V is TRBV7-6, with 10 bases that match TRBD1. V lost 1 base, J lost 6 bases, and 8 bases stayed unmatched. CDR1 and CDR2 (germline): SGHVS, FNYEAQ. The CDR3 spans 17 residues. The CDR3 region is CASSLDRTGTGAGELFF. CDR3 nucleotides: TGTGCCAGCAGCTTAGACCGCACCGGGACAGGGGCCGGGGAGCTGTTTTTT.

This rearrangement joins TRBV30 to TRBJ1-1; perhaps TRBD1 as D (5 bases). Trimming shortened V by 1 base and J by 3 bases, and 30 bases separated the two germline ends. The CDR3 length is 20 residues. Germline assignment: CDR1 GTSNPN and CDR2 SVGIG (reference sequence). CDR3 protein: CAWSAVAIGGSYLEDTEAFF. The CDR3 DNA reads TGTGCCTGGAGTGCAGTCGCTATCGGGGGTTCTTATCTAGAGGACACTGAAGCTTTCTTT.

DNA of the CDR3: TGTGCCAGTACCTCCCCCCCCGGGGGACAGGTCTCCTACGAGCAGTACTTC. The encoded protein is CASTSPPGGQVSYEQYF. The chain recombines TRBV19 with TRBJ2-7; 8 nucleotides align to TRBD1. V was pared by 7 bases and J by 0 bases, with 14 bases of the junction left unmatched. Germline assignment: CDR1 LNHDA and CDR2 SQIVND (reference sequence). The CDR3 runs to 17 residues.

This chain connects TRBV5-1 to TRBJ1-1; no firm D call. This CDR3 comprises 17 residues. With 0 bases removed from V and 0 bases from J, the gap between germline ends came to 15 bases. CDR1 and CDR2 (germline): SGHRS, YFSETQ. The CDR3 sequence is CASSLDPHLALNTEAFF. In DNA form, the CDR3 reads TGCGCCAGCAGCTTGGATCCCCATCTGGCTTTGAACACTGAAGCTTTCTTT.

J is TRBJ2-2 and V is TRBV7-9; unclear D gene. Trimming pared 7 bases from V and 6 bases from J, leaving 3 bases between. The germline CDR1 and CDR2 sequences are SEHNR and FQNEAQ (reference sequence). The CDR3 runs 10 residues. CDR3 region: CASTAGELFF. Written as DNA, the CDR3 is TGTGCCAGCACGGCCGGGGAGCTGTTTTTT.

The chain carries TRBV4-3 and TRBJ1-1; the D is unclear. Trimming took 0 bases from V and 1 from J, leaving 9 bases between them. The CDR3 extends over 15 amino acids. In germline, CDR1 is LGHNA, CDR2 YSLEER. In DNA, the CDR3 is TGCGCCAGCAGCCAAGAATTACGCGGGAACACTGAAGCTTTCTTT. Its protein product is CASSQELRGNTEAFF.

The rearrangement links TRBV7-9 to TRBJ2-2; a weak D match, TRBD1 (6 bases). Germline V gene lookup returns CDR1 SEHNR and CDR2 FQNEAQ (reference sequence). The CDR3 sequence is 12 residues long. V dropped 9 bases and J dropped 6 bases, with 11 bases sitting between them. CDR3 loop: CARTDSAGELFF. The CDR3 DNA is TGTGCCAGGACGGACAGTGCCGGGGAGCTGTTTTTT.

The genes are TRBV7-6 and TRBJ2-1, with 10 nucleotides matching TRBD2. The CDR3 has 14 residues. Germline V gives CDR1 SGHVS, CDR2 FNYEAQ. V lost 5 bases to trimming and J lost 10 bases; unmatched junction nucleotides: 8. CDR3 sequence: CASSPMLGLAEQFF. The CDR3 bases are TGTGCCAGCAGCCCCATGTTGGGACTAGCGGAGCAGTTCTTC.

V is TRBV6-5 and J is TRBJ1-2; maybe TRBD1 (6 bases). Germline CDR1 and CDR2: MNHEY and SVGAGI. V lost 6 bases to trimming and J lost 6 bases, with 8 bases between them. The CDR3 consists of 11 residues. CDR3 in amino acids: CASSRGNGYTF. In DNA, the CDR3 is TGTGCCAGCAGCAGGGGAAATGGCTACACCTTC.

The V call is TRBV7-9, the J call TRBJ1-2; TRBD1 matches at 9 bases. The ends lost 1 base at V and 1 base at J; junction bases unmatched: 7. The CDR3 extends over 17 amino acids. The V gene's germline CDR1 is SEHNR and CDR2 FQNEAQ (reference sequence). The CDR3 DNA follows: TGTGCCAGCAGCTTAGAGTGGACAGGGGACTTTAACTATGGCTACACCTTC. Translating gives CASSLEWTGDFNYGYTF. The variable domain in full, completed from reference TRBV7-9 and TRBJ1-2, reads DTGVSQNPRHKITKRGQNVTFRCDPISEHNRLYWYRQTLGQGPEFLTYFQNEAQLEKSRLLSDRFSAERPKGSFSTLEIQRTEQGDSAMYLCASSLEWTGDFNYGYTFGSGTRLTVV.

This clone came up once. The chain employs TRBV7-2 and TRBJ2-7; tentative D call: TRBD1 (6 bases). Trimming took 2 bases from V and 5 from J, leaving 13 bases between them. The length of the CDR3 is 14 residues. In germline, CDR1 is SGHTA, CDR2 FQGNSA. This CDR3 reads CASSLWQGLDEQYF. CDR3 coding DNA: TGTGCCAGCAGCTTATGGCAGGGGTTGGACGAGCAGTACTTC.

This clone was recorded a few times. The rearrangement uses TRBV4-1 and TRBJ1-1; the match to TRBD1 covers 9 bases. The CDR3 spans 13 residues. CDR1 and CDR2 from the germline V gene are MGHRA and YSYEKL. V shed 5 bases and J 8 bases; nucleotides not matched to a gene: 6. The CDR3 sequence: CASSTTGGMEAFF. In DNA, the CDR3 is TGCGCCAGCAGCACTACAGGGGGCATGGAAGCTTTCTTT.

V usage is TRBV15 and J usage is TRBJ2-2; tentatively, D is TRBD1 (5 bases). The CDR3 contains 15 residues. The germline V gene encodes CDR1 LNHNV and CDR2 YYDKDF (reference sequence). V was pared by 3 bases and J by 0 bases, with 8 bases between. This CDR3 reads CATSRTDSNTGELFF. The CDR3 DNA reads TGTGCCACCAGCAGGACAGATTCGAACACCGGGGAGCTGTTTTTT.

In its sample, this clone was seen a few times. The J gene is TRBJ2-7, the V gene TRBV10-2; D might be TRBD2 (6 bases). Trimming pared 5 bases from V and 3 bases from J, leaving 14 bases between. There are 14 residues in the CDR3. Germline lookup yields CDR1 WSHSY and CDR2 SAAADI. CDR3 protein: CASSSEGLGYEQYF. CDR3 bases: TGCGCCAGCAGTTCGGAGGGGCTCGGCTACGAGCAGTACTTC.

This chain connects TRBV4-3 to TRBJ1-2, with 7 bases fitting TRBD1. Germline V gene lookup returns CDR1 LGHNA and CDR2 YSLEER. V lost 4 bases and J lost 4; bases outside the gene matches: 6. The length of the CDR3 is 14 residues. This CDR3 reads CASSPETGSYGYTF. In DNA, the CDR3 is TGCGCCAGCAGCCCAGAGACAGGGAGCTATGGCTACACCTTC.

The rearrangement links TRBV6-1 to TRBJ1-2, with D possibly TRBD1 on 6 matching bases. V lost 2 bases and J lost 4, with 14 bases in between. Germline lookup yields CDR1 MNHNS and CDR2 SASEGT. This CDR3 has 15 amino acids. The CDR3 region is CASSENLGAAYGYTF. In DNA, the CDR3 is TGTGCCAGCAGTGAAAATTTGGGGGCAGCCTATGGCTACACCTTC.

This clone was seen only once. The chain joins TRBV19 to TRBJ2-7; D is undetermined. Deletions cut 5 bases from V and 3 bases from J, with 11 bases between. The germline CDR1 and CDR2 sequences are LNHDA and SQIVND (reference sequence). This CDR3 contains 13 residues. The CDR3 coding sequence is TGTGCCAGTAGTCCGACACCGAACTACGAGCAGTACTTC. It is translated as CASSPTPNYEQYF. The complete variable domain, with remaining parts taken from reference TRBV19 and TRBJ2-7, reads DGGITQSPKYLFRKEGQNVTLSCEQNLNHDAMYWYRQDPGQGLRLIYYSQIVNDFQKGDIAEGYSVSREKKESFPLTVTSAQKNPTAFYLCASSPTPNYEQYFGPGTRLTVT.

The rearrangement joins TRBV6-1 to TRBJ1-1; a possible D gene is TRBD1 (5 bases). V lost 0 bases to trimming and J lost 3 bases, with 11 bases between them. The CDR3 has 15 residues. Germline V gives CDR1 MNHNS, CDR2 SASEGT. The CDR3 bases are TGTGCCAGCAGTGAAGCCCGGGGGAGGTACACTGAAGCTTTCTTT. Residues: CASSEARGRYTEAFF.

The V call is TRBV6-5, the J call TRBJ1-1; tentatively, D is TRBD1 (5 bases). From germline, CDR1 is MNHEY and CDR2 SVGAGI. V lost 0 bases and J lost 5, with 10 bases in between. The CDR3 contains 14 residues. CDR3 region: CASSYSIGGTEAFF. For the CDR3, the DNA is TGTGCCAGCAGTTACTCGATCGGGGGAACTGAAGCTTTCTTT.

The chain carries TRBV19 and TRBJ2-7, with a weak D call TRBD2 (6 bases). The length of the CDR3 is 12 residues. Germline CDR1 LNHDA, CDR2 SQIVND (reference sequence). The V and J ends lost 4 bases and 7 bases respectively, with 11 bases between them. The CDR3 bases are TGTGCCAGTAGTAAAGCGGGCCCGGAGCAGTACTTC. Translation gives CASSKAGPEQYF. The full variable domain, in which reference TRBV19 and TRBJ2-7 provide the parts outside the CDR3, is DGGITQSPKYLFRKEGQNVTLSCEQNLNHDAMYWYRQDPGQGLRLIYYSQIVNDFQKGDIAEGYSVSREKKESFPLTVTSAQKNPTAFYLCASSKAGPEQYFGPGTRLTVT.

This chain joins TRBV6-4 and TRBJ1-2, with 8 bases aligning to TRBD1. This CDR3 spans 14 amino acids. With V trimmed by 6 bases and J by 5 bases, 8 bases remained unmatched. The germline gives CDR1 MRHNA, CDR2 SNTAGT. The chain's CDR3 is CASSPGTGLYGYTF. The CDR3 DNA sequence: TGTGCCAGCAGCCCCGGGACAGGTTTATATGGCTACACCTTC.

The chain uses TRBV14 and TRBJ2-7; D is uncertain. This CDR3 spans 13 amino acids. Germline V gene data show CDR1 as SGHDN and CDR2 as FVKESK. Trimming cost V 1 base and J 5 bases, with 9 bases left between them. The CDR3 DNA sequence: TGTGCCAGCAGCCAAGGTCGAGCGAACGAGCAGTACTTC. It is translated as CASSQGRANEQYF.

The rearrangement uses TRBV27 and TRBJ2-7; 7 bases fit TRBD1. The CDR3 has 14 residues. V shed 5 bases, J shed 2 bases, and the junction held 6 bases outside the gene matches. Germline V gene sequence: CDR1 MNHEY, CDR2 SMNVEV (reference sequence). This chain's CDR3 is CASSPGQTTYEQYF. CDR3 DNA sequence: TGTGCCAGCAGTCCGGGACAGACGACCTACGAGCAGTACTTC.

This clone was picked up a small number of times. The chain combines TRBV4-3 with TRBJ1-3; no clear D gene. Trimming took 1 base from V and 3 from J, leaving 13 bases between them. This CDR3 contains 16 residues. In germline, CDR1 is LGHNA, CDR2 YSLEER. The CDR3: CASSQGRGYFGNTIYF. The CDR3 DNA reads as TGCGCCAGCAGCCAAGGACGGGGATATTTTGGAAACACCATATATTTT.

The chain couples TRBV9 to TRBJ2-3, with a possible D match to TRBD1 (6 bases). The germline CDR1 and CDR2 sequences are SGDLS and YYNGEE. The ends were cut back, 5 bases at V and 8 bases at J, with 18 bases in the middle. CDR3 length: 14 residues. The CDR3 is CASSLYRESGTQYF. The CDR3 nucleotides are TGTGCCAGCAGTCTTTACAGGGAGAGTGGTACGCAGTATTTT.

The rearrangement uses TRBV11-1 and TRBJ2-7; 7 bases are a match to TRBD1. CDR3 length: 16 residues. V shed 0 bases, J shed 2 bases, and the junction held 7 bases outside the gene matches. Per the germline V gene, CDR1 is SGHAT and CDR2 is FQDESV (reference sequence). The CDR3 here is CASSLASGTEAYEQYF. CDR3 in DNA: TGTGCCAGCAGCTTAGCCTCCGGGACAGAGGCCTACGAGCAGTACTTC.

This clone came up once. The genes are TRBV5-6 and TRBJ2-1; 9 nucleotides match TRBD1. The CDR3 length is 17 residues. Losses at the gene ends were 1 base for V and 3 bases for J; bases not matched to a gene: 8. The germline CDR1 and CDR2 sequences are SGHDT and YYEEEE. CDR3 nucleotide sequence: TGTGCCAGCAGCTTGACCCGGGACAGGGTCCTCTACAATGAGCAGTTCTTC. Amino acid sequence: CASSLTRDRVLYNEQFF.